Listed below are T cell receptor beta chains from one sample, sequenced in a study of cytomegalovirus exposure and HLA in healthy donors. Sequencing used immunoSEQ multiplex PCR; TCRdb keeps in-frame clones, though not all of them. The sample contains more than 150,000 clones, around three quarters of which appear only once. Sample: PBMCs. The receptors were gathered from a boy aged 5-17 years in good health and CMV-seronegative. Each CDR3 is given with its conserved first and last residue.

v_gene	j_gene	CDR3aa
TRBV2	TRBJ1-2	CASSEGPGAGYTF
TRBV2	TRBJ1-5	CASGAGGTYSNQPQHF
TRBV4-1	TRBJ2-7	CASSQATGGEQYF
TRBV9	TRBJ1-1	CASSVDQDTEAFF
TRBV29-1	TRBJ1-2	CSVEREGRGGYTF
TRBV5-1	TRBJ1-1	CASSRGQVDTEAFF
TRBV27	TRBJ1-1	CASRRWGAEAFF
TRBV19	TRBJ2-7	CASSPGGNYEQYF
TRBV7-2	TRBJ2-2	CASSLDNQGTGELFF
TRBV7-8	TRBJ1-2	CASSVRFEGDYGYTF
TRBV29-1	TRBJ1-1	CSVGGQGADTEAFF
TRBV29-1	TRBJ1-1	CSVRGTDTLNTEAFF
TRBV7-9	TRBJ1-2	CASSLGQAGYTF
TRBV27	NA	CASSFRGDRLYEQYF
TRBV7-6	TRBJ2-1	CASSSPTFLAGENEQFF
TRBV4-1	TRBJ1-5	CASGQGFQPQHF
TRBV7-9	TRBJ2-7	CSSSRTDYEQYF
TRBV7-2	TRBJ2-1	CASSLASGAYNEQFF
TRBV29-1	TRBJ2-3	CSVLRDRADTQYF
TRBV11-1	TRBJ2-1	CASSPYRETYNEQFF
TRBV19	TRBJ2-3	CASSGTSGGGIDTQYF
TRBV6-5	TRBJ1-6	CATSGARSSPLHF
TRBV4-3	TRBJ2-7	CASSQDLGRFSYEQYF
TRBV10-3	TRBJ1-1	CAISESSGGDTEAFF
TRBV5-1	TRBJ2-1	CASSRMPGQTYNEQFF
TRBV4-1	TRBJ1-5	CASSQGTGSHQPQHF
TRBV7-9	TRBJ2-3	CASSSWTDFPDTQYF
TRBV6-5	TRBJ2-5	CASSYSRDRSQTQYF
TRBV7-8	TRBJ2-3	CASSLVDGGPSGRDTDTQYF
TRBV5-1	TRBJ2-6	CASTPRDRSLVSGANVLTF
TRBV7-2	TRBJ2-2	CASSLRDWTGGVVTGELFF
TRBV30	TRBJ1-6	CAWSRQGESPLHF
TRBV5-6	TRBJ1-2	CASSSRTGWDGYTF
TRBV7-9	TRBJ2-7	CSSSAGGTYEQYF
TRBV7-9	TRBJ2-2	CASSRSPGQGIRELFF
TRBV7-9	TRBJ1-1	CASSLERSNTEAFF
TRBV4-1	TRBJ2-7	CASGSPGDYEQYF
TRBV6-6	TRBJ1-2	CASRDRVNYGYTF
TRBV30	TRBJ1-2	CAWIKYDYGYTF
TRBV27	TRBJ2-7	CASSLQGVNEQYF
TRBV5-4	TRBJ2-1	CASTLRGYNEQFF
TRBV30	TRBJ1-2	CAWSVRDRGSGYTF
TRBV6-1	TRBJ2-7	CASSWLYGEQYF
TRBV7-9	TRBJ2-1	CASSPEPGNEQFF
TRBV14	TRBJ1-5	CASSQLGGNQPQHF
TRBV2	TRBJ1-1	CASSEGSPEAFF
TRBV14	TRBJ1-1	CASSRNPGQGGFF
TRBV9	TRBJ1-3	CASSELPDPGGAGNTIYF
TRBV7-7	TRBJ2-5	CASSQGYQETQYF
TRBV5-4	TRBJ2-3	CASSLPASGTDTQYF
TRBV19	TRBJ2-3	CASSPRGQVRTQYF
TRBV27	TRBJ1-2	CASSTSRQGDANYGYTF
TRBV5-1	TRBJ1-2	CASSLDRGISYGYTF
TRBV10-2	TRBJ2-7	CASSYGTGSSYEQYF